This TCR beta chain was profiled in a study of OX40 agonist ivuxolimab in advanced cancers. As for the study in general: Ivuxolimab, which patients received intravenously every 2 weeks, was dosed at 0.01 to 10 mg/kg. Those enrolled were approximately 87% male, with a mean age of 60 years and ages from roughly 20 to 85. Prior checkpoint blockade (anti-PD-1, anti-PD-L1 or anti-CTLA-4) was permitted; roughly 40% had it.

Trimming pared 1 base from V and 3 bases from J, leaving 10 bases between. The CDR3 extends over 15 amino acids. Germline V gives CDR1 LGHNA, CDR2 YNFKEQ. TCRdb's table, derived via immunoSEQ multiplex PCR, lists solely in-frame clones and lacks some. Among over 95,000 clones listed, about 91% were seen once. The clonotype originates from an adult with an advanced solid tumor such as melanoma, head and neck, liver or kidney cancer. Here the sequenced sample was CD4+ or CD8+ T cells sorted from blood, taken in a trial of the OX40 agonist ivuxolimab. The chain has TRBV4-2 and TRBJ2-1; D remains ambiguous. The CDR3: CASSQGGLRYNEQFF. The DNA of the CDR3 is TGTGCCAGCAGCCAAGGGGGTCTGCGCTACAATGAGCAGTTCTTC.